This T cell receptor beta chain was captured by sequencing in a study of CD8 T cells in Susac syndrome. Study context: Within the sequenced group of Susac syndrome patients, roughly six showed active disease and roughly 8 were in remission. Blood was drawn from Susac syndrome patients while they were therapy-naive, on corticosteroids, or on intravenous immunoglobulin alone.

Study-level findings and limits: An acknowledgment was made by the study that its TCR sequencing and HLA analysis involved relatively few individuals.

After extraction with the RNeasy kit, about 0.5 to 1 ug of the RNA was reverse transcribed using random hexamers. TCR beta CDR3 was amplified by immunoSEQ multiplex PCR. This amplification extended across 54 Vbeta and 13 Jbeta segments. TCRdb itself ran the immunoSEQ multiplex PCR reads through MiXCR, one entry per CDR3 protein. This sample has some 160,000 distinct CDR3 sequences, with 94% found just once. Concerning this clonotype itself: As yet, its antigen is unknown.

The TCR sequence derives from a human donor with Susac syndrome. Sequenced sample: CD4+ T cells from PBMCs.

Here the CDR3 reads CASSPGTGGTGELFF. The CDR3 coding sequence is TGTGCCAGCAGCCCCGGGACAGGGGGCACCGGGGAGCTGTTTTTT. The rearrangement links TRBV6-5 to TRBJ2-2, with 11 nucleotides matching TRBD1. V lost 6 bases, J lost 4 bases, and 4 bases stayed unmatched. This CDR3 is 15 amino acids long. CDR1 and CDR2 (germline): MNHEY, SVGAGI.